This TCR beta chain is drawn from a study of T cells after yellow fever vaccination. The germline V gene encodes CDR1 SGHRS and CDR2 YFSETQ. The CDR3 is 14 residues long. Trimming removed 0 bases from V and 5 bases from J, with 12 bases in between. Study-level results: Only a minor proportion of clonotypes was detected across both CD4 and CD8 compartments.

Comments on this clonotype: Its antigen remains unknown.

It was through 5'RACE template switching that TCR cDNA was made, with a universal primer site and UMIs added. Via MiXCR, TCRdb re-called the 5' RACE reads, giving one row per CDR3 protein. The sample has 350,000 to 550,000 distinct CDR3 sequences; approximately 18% are singletons. V gene TRBV5-1 combines with J gene TRBJ2-7, with unresolved D. This clonotype originated in a man between 18 and 29 years old who received the YFV17D yellow fever vaccine. Sequencing was performed on PBMCs, taken before the yellow fever booster vaccination. CDR3 residues: CASSLGVSGDEQYF. DNA of the CDR3: TGCGCCAGCAGCTTGGGGGTATCGGGCGACGAGCAGTACTTC.